The clone carrying this T cell receptor (beta chain) was recorded many times. The CDR3 has 15 residues. Between the trimmed V and J ends, which lost 7 bases and 2 bases, there was a span of 15 bases. TCRdb re-derived calls from the 5' RACE reads in MiXCR, one entry per CDR3 protein. The repertoire holds 350,000 to 450,000 distinct CDR3 sequences, with approximately 20% as singletons. The source of the sample is a study of T-cell memory formation after mild COVID-19. The genes are TRBV12-3 or TRBV12-4 and TRBJ1-3; no clear D. This TCR came from an adult woman who had mild COVID-19 (a few samples of this study predate the infection). Cell type and time point are not known. The material sequenced was PBMCs or a T cell subset sorted from them (not recorded which). The CDR3 spells CASTLGRTPGNTIYF. CDR3 coding DNA: TGTGCCAGCACTTTGGGGAGGACTCCTGGAAACACCATATATTTT.